Listed below are T cell receptor beta chains from one sample, sequenced in a study of blood T cells in healthy people across ages. TCRdb reprocessed the 5' RACE reads with MiXCR, giving one entry per CDR3 protein. This sample has some 320,000 distinct CDR3 sequences; 25% to 30% occur once, and the top ten carry over 25%. What was sequenced was blood. All receptors derive from an older woman in good health. Both conserved end residues are part of each CDR3. D genes are given only for firm matches. Some rows mark clone size as missing; the rest say once, few, many or name a class of expanded clone.

clone_size	v_call	j_call	d_call	cdr3_aa	cdr3_nt
NA	TRBV7-2	TRBJ2-3	TRBD2	CASSLGATSGSTDTQYF	TGTGCCAGCAGCTTAGGTGCGACTAGCGGTAGCACAGATACGCAGTATTTT
NA	TRBV6-1	TRBJ1-5	NA	CASSGGRVEPQHF	TGTGCCAGCAGTGGGGGCCGGGTGGAGCCCCAGCATTTT
many	TRBV24-1	TRBJ2-5	TRBD2	CATSEGLAANQETQYF	TGTGCCACCAGTGAGGGACTAGCGGCCAACCAAGAGACCCAGTACTTC
NA	TRBV6-2/TRBV6-3	TRBJ2-5	NA	CASSSGREKIETQYF	TGTGCCAGCAGTTCTGGCAGGGAGAAGATCGAGACCCAGTACTTC
NA	TRBV12-3/TRBV12-4	TRBJ2-1	NA	CASTLAVSGQYNEQFF	TGTGCCAGCACCCTAGCAGTGTCGGGACAATACAATGAGCAGTTCTTC
NA	TRBV11-1	TRBJ2-1	TRBD2	CASSRSTGLAGGRVYNEQFF	TGTGCCAGCAGCCGTAGTACGGGACTAGCGGGAGGGAGGGTCTACAATGAGCAGTTCTTC
NA	TRBV20-1	TRBJ2-1	NA	CSARHSGEQFF	TGCAGTGCTAGACATAGCGGTGAGCAGTTCTTC
NA	TRBV28	TRBJ2-5	NA	CASSLYQGSETQYF	TGTGCCAGCAGTTTATATCAGGGATCGGAGACCCAGTACTTC
few	TRBV9	TRBJ1-1	NA	CASSVRRDTEAFF	TGTGCCAGCAGCGTCCGGAGAGACACTGAAGCTTTCTTT
many	TRBV7-9	TRBJ2-3	TRBD2	CASSLAMASGEDTQYF	TGTGCCAGCAGCTTAGCTATGGCTAGCGGAGAAGATACGCAGTATTTT
NA	TRBV28	TRBJ2-7	NA	CASSPTRGGQYF	TGTGCCAGCAGTCCTACTAGGGGTGGGCAGTACTTC
many	TRBV20-1	TRBJ2-5	NA	CSAQDYQAGSQETQYF	TGCAGTGCTCAAGATTACCAGGCAGGGAGCCAAGAGACCCAGTACTTC
NA	TRBV4-1	TRBJ2-2	NA	CASSQLEPTGELFF	TGCGCCAGCAGCCAACTTGAACCCACCGGGGAGCTGTTTTTT
NA	TRBV29-1	TRBJ2-5	TRBD2	CSVISGSETQYF	TGCAGCGTGATTAGCGGGAGTGAGACCCAGTACTTC
few	TRBV28	TRBJ2-2	NA	CASSSPRGQNTGELFF	TGTGCCAGCAGCTCGCCGAGGGGCCAGAACACCGGGGAGCTGTTTTTT
NA	TRBV5-1	TRBJ2-1	TRBD1	CASRTGFYNEQFF	TGCGCCAGCCGGACAGGGTTCTACAATGAGCAGTTCTTC
many	TRBV18	TRBJ2-5	NA	CASSPPQQVETQYF	TGTGCCAGCTCACCACCCCAACAAGTCGAGACCCAGTACTTC
NA	TRBV6-5	TRBJ1-2	NA	CASSYGGSDGYTF	TGTGCCAGCAGTTATGGGGGCTCTGATGGCTACACCTTC
many	TRBV11-3	TRBJ2-4	NA	CASSSSGAWEGNIQYF	TGTGCCAGCAGCTCCTCAGGCGCTTGGGAAGGAAACATTCAGTACTTC
NA	TRBV20-1	TRBJ2-3	NA	CSASRGASTDTQYF	TGCAGTGCTAGCCGGGGAGCTAGCACAGATACGCAGTATTTT
few	TRBV7-9	TRBJ2-7	NA	CASSLSGQGGSYEQYF	TGTGCCAGCAGCCTGAGTGGGCAGGGCGGCTCCTACGAGCAGTACTTC
many	TRBV20-1	TRBJ2-2	NA	CSAGGVRAGELFF	TGCAGTGCGGGGGGAGTGAGGGCCGGGGAGCTGTTTTTT
NA	TRBV28	TRBJ2-7	NA	CASSISRGNYEQYF	TGTGCCAGCAGCATCTCCAGGGGAAATTACGAGCAGTACTTC
NA	TRBV14	TRBJ2-3	NA	CASSQAQGYTQYF	TGTGCCAGCAGCCAGGCGCAGGGCTATACGCAGTATTTT
NA	TRBV18	TRBJ2-5	TRBD2	CASSPSGTRGQETQYF	TGTGCCAGCTCACCATCCGGGACTAGGGGTCAAGAGACCCAGTACTTC
NA	TRBV11-2	TRBJ2-1	TRBD2	CASSLDFSGIFFYEQFF	TGTGCCAGCAGCTTAGATTTTAGCGGGATCTTCTTCTATGAGCAGTTCTTC
many	TRBV20-1	TRBJ2-5	NA	CSARVGVGVGETQYF	TGCAGTGCTAGAGTAGGGGTAGGGGTTGGGGAGACCCAGTACTTC
NA	TRBV20-1	TRBJ1-2	TRBD1	CSTHIQGGGYTF	TGCAGTACTCATATCCAGGGGGGAGGCTACACCTTC
NA	TRBV24-1	TRBJ2-6	NA	CATSQVAGSGANVLTF	TGTGCCACCAGTCAAGTAGCAGGTTCTGGGGCCAACGTCCTGACTTTC
NA	TRBV28	TRBJ2-7	NA	CASRENTRYEQYF	TGTGCCAGCAGGGAAAATACCCGCTACGAGCAGTACTTC
few	TRBV6-1	TRBJ2-7	TRBD2	CASKGLAGAGSYEQYF	TGTGCCAGCAAGGGACTAGCGGGAGCAGGCTCCTACGAGCAGTACTTC
once	TRBV27	TRBJ2-1	TRBD2	CASIGTSGTNEQFF	TGTGCCAGCATTGGGACTAGCGGTACCAATGAGCAGTTCTTC
NA	TRBV11-2	TRBJ2-4	TRBD2	CASSLVPSGSTGNIQYF	TGTGCCAGCAGCTTAGTTCCTAGCGGGAGCACGGGAAACATTCAGTACTTC
many	TRBV5-1	TRBJ2-5	NA	CASSLTGGAETQYF	TGCGCCAGCAGCTTGACGGGGGGCGCGGAGACCCAGTACTTC
few	TRBV7-3	TRBJ2-1	TRBD1	CASSSGQGYNEQFF	TGTGCCAGCAGCTCCGGACAGGGCTACAATGAGCAGTTCTTC
NA	TRBV10-3	TRBJ2-7	NA	CAISDNWDNYEQYF	TGTGCCATCAGTGATAACTGGGACAACTACGAGCAGTACTTC
few	TRBV2	TRBJ1-1	NA	CASSVATLEAFF	TGTGCCAGCAGTGTGGCGACACTAGAAGCTTTCTTT
NA	TRBV20-1	TRBJ1-2	NA	CSALPVLEYGYTF	TGCAGTGCCCTCCCAGTGTTAGAGTATGGCTACACCTTC
few	TRBV7-6	TRBJ2-5	TRBD2	CASSEGLAEETQYF	TGTGCCAGCAGCGAGGGACTAGCGGAAGAGACCCAGTACTTC
few	TRBV27	TRBJ2-7	TRBD2	CASSLYTSGTYEQYF	TGTGCCAGCAGTTTATATACTAGCGGGACCTACGAGCAGTACTTC
NA	TRBV28	TRBJ1-2	TRBD1	CASTPRGDYGYTF	TGTGCCAGCACCCCCAGGGGGGACTATGGCTACACCTTC